A selection of T cell receptor beta chains follows, all from one sample in a study of T cell responses to AZD1222 COVID-19 vaccine. Here immunoSEQ multiplex PCR was the method, and the copy in TCRdb shows in-frame clones only, minus some. The table includes around 99,000 clones, about 91% detected once. The specimen comprised peripheral blood, sampled on day 0 of AZD1222 vaccination. The receptors derive from an adult in good health. Both conserved end residues are part of each CDR3. The order of the fields is J gene, D gene, V gene, clone size, CDR3 protein, CDR3 DNA. The D gene is left open where the match is weak. The size entry is marked missing in some rows and otherwise reads once, few, many or a size class.

>TRBJ1-5|TRBD1|TRBV24-1|-
CATSDGGQISQSAQHF
TGTGCCACCAGTGATGGGGGACAGATTTCTCAATCAGCCCAGCATTTT
>TRBJ2-7|-|TRBV27|-
CASSWSVGSYEQYF
TGTGCCAGCAGTTGGAGCGTCGGCTCCTACGAGCAGTACTTC
>TRBJ2-5|-|TRBV15|-
CATSRATRSQAQYF
TGTGCCACCAGCAGAGCAACTAGATCCCAGGCCCAGTACTTC
>TRBJ2-2|-|TRBV7-9|few
CASSPDKGDTGELFF
TGTGCCAGCAGCCCCGACAAGGGGGACACCGGGGAGCTGTTTTTT
>TRBJ1-2|-|TRBV7-9|-
CASSLNGGYTF
TGTGCCAGCAGCCTAAACGGGGGCTACACCTTC
>TRBJ1-3|-|TRBV20-1|-
CSAPLGNTIYF
TGCAGTGCTCCACTAGGAAACACCATATATTTT
>TRBJ2-3|TRBD1|TRBV3-1/TRBV3-2|-
CASSPVPGQGSTDTQYF
TGTGCCAGCAGCCCTGTCCCGGGACAGGGTAGCACAGATACGCAGTATTTT
>TRBJ1-5|-|TRBV4-1|-
CASSQEARPKNQPQHF
TGCGCCAGCAGCCAAGAAGCGCGACCAAAAAATCAGCCCCAGCATTTT
>TRBJ1-2|-|TRBV6-2/TRBV6-3|once
CASSYGPGEGGYTF
TGTGCCAGCAGTTACGGTCCAGGGGAGGGAGGCTACACCTTC
>TRBJ1-3|-|TRBV19|-
CASSMRGGRNTIYF
TGTGCCAGTAGTATGCGGGGGGGCCGGAACACCATATATTTT
>TRBJ2-3|TRBD2|TRBV6-5|-
CAGLAGPTDTQYF
TGTGCCGGACTAGCGGGGCCAACAGATACGCAGTATTTT
>TRBJ1-2|-|TRBV6-5|-
CASRSLTAIYGYTF
TGTGCCAGCAGATCATTGACAGCGATCTATGGCTACACCTTC
>TRBJ1-2|-|TRBV7-9|few
CASSLDRTLVTF
TGTGCCAGCAGCTTAGACCGGACCCTGGTCACCTTC
>TRBJ2-5|-|TRBV12-3/TRBV12-4|-
CASSLQEETQYF
TGTGCCAGCAGTTTACAGGAGGAGACCCAGTACTTC
>TRBJ2-5|-|TRBV9|few
CASSKDRTQETQYF
TGTGCCAGCAGTAAAGACAGGACCCAAGAGACCCAGTACTTC
>TRBJ1-2|-|TRBV4-3|-
CASSQEFGPYGYTF
TGCGCCAGCAGCCAAGAATTCGGACCCTATGGCTACACCTTC
>TRBJ2-1|-|TRBV24-1|-
CATSDLKGYNEQFF
TGTGCCACCAGTGATCTGAAGGGGTACAATGAGCAGTTCTTC
>TRBJ2-1|TRBD2|TRBV25-1|-
CASSDLGREENEQFF
TGTGCCAGCAGTGATCTTGGGCGGGAGGAAAATGAGCAGTTCTTC
>TRBJ2-1|TRBD2|TRBV15|-
CATSWGLAGGDNEQFF
TGTGCCACCAGCTGGGGACTAGCGGGGGGGGACAATGAGCAGTTCTTC
>TRBJ2-3|-|TRBV5-1|-
CASSLGSPLDTQYF
TGCGCCAGCAGCTTGGGTTCCCCCCTGGATACGCAGTATTTT
>TRBJ1-1|-|TRBV27|once
CASRQGPMTEAFF
TGTGCCAGCAGACAGGGCCCCATGACTGAAGCTTTCTTT
>TRBJ2-3|TRBD2|TRBV6-5|-
CASSYWGGLATDTQYF
TGTGCCAGCAGTTATTGGGGGGGACTAGCGACAGATACGCAGTATTTT